This TCR beta chain originates from a study of CD8+ T cells in alopecia areata. Overall study: Each of the treated patients was given oral tofacitinib, 5 to 10 mg twice daily, for moderate-to-severe alopecia areata.

Isolated RNA was reverse transcribed into cDNA used as the sequencing template. TCRdb's table, derived via immunoSEQ multiplex PCR, lists solely in-frame clones and lacks some. The repertoire consists of roughly 170,000 clones, with 50% to 70% occurring once and the leading ten covering roughly 14%. This clone was seen once. Trimming shortened V by 5 bases and J by 8 bases, and 13 bases separated the two germline ends. This CDR3 region has 14 residues. Germline V gene data show CDR1 as MNHEY and CDR2 as SVGAGI. The receptor was isolated from a human donor with alopecia areata. The source material was CD4+ T cells sorted from blood, sampled at week 0. The chain employs TRBV6-5 and TRBJ1-6; D call uncertain. The CDR3 nucleotides read TGTGCCAGCAGTCCACTCCCGGACGATTCACCCCTCCACTTT. Translated, it gives CASSPLPDDSPLHF.